Below are 21 T cell receptor beta chains sequenced from a single sample in a study of T-cell reconstitution after alpha-beta-depleted transplantation in children. The authors prepared the TCRbeta library with unique molecular identifiers. Each CDR3 protein gets one entry after TCRdb re-called the PCR reads with MiXCR. The data show 580,000 or so distinct CDR3 sequences, under 30% seen once. The sample was PBMCs, mostly from graft donor cells, taken 360 days after TCRalphabeta/CD19-depleted stem cell transplant. These receptor sequences come from a boy under three years old who had a stem cell transplant for acute myeloid leukemia, so the T cells may come from the graft donor.

This clonotype was detected a few times. Here the CDR3 DNA reads TGTGCCAGTAGGGGACTAGCGGGGGCCACGAACACCGGGGAGCTGTTTTTT. Residues: CASRGLAGATNTGELFF. The chain is built from TRBV19 and TRBJ2-2; TRBD2 aligns across 14 bases. This CDR3 spans 17 amino acids. V gave up 6 bases and J gave up 0 bases; unmatched junction bases: 3. Germline V gives CDR1 LNHDA, CDR2 SQIVND (reference sequence).

J is TRBJ2-7 and V is TRBV6-5; perhaps D is TRBD1 or TRBD2 (5 bases each). The CDR3 has 13 amino acids. Trimming removed 6 bases from V and 2 bases from J, with 11 bases in between. Germline V lookup: CDR1 MNHEY, CDR2 SVGAGI. The DNA of the CDR3 is TGTGCCAGCAGCCCAGGGAGAGCCTACGAGCAGTACTTC. As protein: CASSPGRAYEQYF.

This clonotype was detected many times. The chain recombines TRBV20-1 with TRBJ2-5; 8 bases fit TRBD2. After removal of 3 bases from V and 5 bases from J, the junction contained 17 bases not matched to a gene. Germline CDR1 reads DFQATT; CDR2 reads SNEGSKA (reference sequence). CDR3 length: 17 residues. CDR3 residues: CSARLIPGLGRGETQYF. CDR3 sequence (DNA): TGCAGTGCTAGGTTGATTCCGGGACTAGGGAGAGGGGAGACCCAGTACTTC.

In its sample, this clonotype was seen many times. This chain connects TRBV29-1 to TRBJ1-1; a possible D gene is TRBD1 (6 bases). The CDR3 is made up of 12 amino acids. The germline V and J ends were trimmed by 5 bases and 5 bases, with 12 bases remaining between them. The V gene's germline CDR1 is SQVTM and CDR2 ANQGSEA. This CDR3 is CSVRTEGTEAFF. The CDR3 coding sequence is TGCAGCGTTAGGACAGAGGGGACTGAAGCTTTCTTT.

The rearrangement links TRBV29-1 to TRBJ2-2, with 7 bases matching TRBD1. With 6 bases clipped from V and 0 bases from J, the junction kept 7 bases outside the gene matches. Looked up from germline, CDR1 is SQVTM and CDR2 is ANQGSEA. CDR3 size: 15 residues. This CDR3 is CSVYPGTANTGELFF. The CDR3 DNA reads as TGCAGCGTCTACCCCGGGACAGCGAACACCGGGGAGCTGTTTTTT.

This chain connects TRBV7-2 to TRBJ2-3; 8 nucleotides align to TRBD2. CDR3 size: 15 residues. Per germline, CDR1 SGHTA and CDR2 FQGNSA. After removal of 1 base from V and 3 bases from J, the junction contained 3 bases not matched to a gene. The CDR3 sequence is CASSLDGLATDTQYF. CDR3 bases: TGTGCCAGCAGCTTAGACGGACTAGCAACAGATACGCAGTATTTT.

This clonotype was detected only a few times. J is TRBJ1-5 and V is TRBV20-1; unclear D gene. The length of the CDR3 is 15 residues. Trimming stripped 4 bases from V and 0 bases from J, with 13 bases between. Germline assignment: CDR1 DFQATT and CDR2 SNEGSKA (reference sequence). DNA of the CDR3: TGCAGTGCTACTGGGCCATCTTATAGCAATCAGCCCCAGCATTTT. This encodes CSATGPSYSNQPQHF.

This sequence joins TRBV18 and TRBJ2-5; D may correspond to TRBD1 or TRBD2 (5 bases each). The ends were cut back, 3 bases at V and 5 bases at J, with 7 bases in the middle. The length of the CDR3 is 12 residues. Germline V CDR1 and CDR2: KGHSH, LQKENI. The CDR3 here is CASSPEGETQYF. The CDR3 nucleotides read TGTGCCAGCTCACCTGAGGGGGAGACCCAGTACTTC.

This clonotype was seen a handful of times. The chain uses TRBV7-9 and TRBJ1-2; D is unclear. Germline CDR1 reads SEHNR; CDR2 reads FQNEAQ (reference sequence). Between the trimmed V and J ends, which lost 3 bases and 0 bases, there was a span of 8 bases. This CDR3 has 14 residues. The CDR3 region is CASSFPIPNYGYTF. CDR3 in DNA: TGTGCCAGCAGCTTCCCGATCCCTAACTATGGCTACACCTTC.

This sequence joins TRBV6-4 and TRBJ2-1; 9 positions agree with TRBD2. CDR1 is MRHNA, CDR2 SNTAGT, per germline. V gave up 0 bases and J gave up 0 bases; unmatched junction bases: 3. The CDR3 contains 17 residues. CDR3: CASSDSSAGGSYNEQFF. The CDR3 coding sequence is TGTGCCAGCAGTGACTCTTCAGCGGGGGGCTCCTACAATGAGCAGTTCTTC.

This clonotype was recorded at least ten times. The chain joins TRBV3-1 to TRBJ1-1; unclear D gene. The germline gives CDR1 LGHDT, CDR2 YNNKEL (reference sequence). CDR3 length equals 13 residues. Trimming shortened V by 5 bases and J by 5 bases, and 12 bases separated the two germline ends. CDR3 sequence: CASSELGGTEAFF. As DNA, the CDR3 is TGTGCCAGCAGCGAATTAGGAGGTACTGAAGCTTTCTTT.

The V call is TRBV5-6, the J call TRBJ2-1; TRBD2 is a possible D gene (6 bases). Per germline, CDR1 SGHDT and CDR2 YYEEEE. V dropped 7 bases and J dropped 6 bases, with 14 bases sitting between them. This CDR3 contains 13 residues. CDR3 residues: CASFGGMVNEQFF. The CDR3 DNA reads TGTGCCAGCTTCGGGGGAATGGTCAATGAGCAGTTCTTC.

This clonotype came up many times. The chain has TRBV20-1 and TRBJ1-2, with D uncertain. The CDR3 runs 11 residues. CDR1 is DFQATT and CDR2 is SNEGSKA in the germline V gene (reference sequence). Between the trimmed V and J ends, which lost 6 bases and 2 bases, there was a span of 7 bases. CDR3 region: CSAGLNYGYTF. CDR3 coding DNA: TGCAGTGCGGGTCTCAACTATGGCTACACCTTC.

This clonotype was detected only a few times. The J gene is TRBJ2-5, the V gene TRBV20-1, with 8 bases lining up with TRBD1. The CDR3 length is 17 residues. The germline CDR1 and CDR2 sequences are DFQATT and SNEGSKA (reference sequence). V trimming: 6 bases; J trimming: 1 base; junction bases outside the gene matches: 16. For the CDR3, the DNA is TGCAGTGCCGGCATGGACAGGGCGGTACGTCTCCAAGAGACCCAGTACTTC. It is translated as CSAGMDRAVRLQETQYF.

The chain uses TRBV4-1 and TRBJ2-5; D unresolved. The CDR3 loop spans 16 amino acids. Germline V gene sequence: CDR1 MGHRA, CDR2 YSYEKL. Trimming shortened V by 0 bases and J by 5 bases, and 16 bases separated the two germline ends. CDR3 bases: TGCGCCAGCAGCCAAGATCTCTATCACCCGAGCGAGACCCAGTACTTC. Translated: CASSQDLYHPSETQYF.

This clonotype was detected ten times or more. The chain carries TRBV12-3 or TRBV12-4 and TRBJ1-4, with TRBD1 matching 8 bases. The CDR3 contains 13 residues. V was pared by 6 bases and J by 7 bases, with 4 bases of the junction left unmatched. In nucleotides, the CDR3 is TGTGCCAGCAGGCCAGGGGGCGGTGAAAAACTGTTTTTT. Its translation is CASRPGGGEKLFF.

This clonotype was observed at least ten times. The J gene is TRBJ2-3, the V gene TRBV12-3 or TRBV12-4; D is possibly TRBD2 (5 bases). The CDR3 has 15 amino acids. The V gene lost 8 bases and the J gene lost 0 bases, with 15 bases spanning the gap. CDR3 DNA: TGTGCCAGCGCGACACGGAGGACCAGCACAGATACGCAGTATTTT. Protein sequence: CASATRRTSTDTQYF.

This clonotype occurred a few times. This chain links TRBV5-1 with TRBJ2-3; D is possibly TRBD1 or TRBD2 (5 bases each). The germline gives CDR1 SGHRS, CDR2 YFSETQ. This CDR3 region has 19 residues. The germline V and J ends were trimmed by 3 bases and 8 bases, with 31 bases remaining between them. CDR3 residues: CASSSQPQGPAVPPLTQYF. The CDR3 DNA sequence: TGCGCCAGCAGCTCTCAACCCCAGGGACCGGCAGTTCCTCCCCTTACGCAGTATTTT. The full variable domain, rest sourced from reference TRBV5-1 and TRBJ2-3, is KAGVTQTPRYLIKTRGQQVTLSCSPISGHRSVSWYQQTPGQGLQFLFEYFSETQRNKGNFPGRFSGRQFSNSRSEMNVSTLELGDSALYLCASSSQPQGPAVPPLTQYFGPGTRLTVL.

This clonotype was detected only a few times. This chain joins TRBV15 and TRBJ2-1; tentative D call: TRBD1 (5 bases). This CDR3 is 14 amino acids long. Germline V lookup: CDR1 LNHNV, CDR2 YYDKDF (reference sequence). V lost 0 bases and J 5 bases, leaving 8 bases between the germline ends. For the CDR3, the DNA is TGTGCCACCAGCAGAGATAAGGGGCACAATGAGCAGTTCTTC. It specifies CATSRDKGHNEQFF.

In its sample, this clonotype was seen many times. The chain has TRBV12-3 or TRBV12-4 and TRBJ2-5; D unresolved. The CDR3 loop spans 13 amino acids. Trimming took off 0 bases at V and 4 bases at J, with 6 bases between the two ends. The CDR3 sequence: CASSLAGRETQYF. DNA for the CDR3: TGTGCCAGCAGTTTAGCCGGGCGAGAGACCCAGTACTTC.

V is TRBV20-1 and J is TRBJ2-3, with TRBD1 as a possible D gene (5 bases). The CDR3 covers 14 residues. Trimming left V 6 bases short and J 1 base short, with 14 bases between. Per the germline V gene, CDR1 is DFQATT and CDR2 is SNEGSKA (reference sequence). CDR3 sequence reads: CSAGKGAGTDTQYF. Here the CDR3 DNA reads TGCAGTGCGGGGAAAGGGGCGGGCACAGATACGCAGTATTTT.